This T cell receptor (beta chain) came from a study of OX40 agonist ivuxolimab in advanced cancers. For the study at large: Patients were given ivuxolimab, an antibody that agonizes OX40 (CD134). Study outcomes and limitations: The study found that CD8+ T cells averaged more expanded clones than CD4+. Dosing at 0.1 to 3.0 mg/kg was accompanied by clonal expansion of CD4+ and CD8+ blood T cells by week 6.

The assay was immunoSEQ multiplex PCR, and TCRdb's table has in-frame clones only and misses some. This sample has about 78,000 clones; approximately 90% occur once, and the top ten carry 2.8%. Cycle 7 day 1, cycle 4 day 1, and baseline were the timepoints at which blood was sampled. On this clone: What it binds is unknown.

The CDR3 is 15 amino acids. Germline loops: CDR1 MNHEY, CDR2 SVGAGI. V was cut by 7 bases and J by 4 bases, with 17 bases left in between. This chain joins TRBV6-5 and TRBJ1-5; D perhaps matches TRBD1 (6 bases). This sequence originates from an adult with an advanced solid tumor such as melanoma, head and neck, liver or kidney cancer. Sample: CD4+ or CD8+ T cells sorted from blood, taken in a trial of the OX40 agonist ivuxolimab. The CDR3, as DNA: TGTGCCAGCAAGGGGGGGGCAGGGCAAAATCAGCCCCAGCATTTT. This translates into CASKGGAGQNQPQHF.